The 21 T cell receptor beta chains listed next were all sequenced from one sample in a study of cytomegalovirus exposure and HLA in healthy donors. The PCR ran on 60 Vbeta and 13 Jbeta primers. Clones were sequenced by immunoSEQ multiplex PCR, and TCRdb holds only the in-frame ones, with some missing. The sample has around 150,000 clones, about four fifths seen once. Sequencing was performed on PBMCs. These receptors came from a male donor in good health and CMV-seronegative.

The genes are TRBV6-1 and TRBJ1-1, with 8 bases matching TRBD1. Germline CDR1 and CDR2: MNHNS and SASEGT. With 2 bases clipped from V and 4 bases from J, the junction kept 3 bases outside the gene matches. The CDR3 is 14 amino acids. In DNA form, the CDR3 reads TGTGCCAGCAGTGAAACCGGGACAGGCACTGAAGCTTTCTTT. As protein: CASSETGTGTEAFF.

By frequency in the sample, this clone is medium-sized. The CDR3 protein is CASSGTGGGSTEAFF. The CDR3, as DNA: TGTGCCAGCAGCGGAACAGGGGGCGGAAGCACTGAAGCTTTCTTT. The gene calls are TRBV9 and TRBJ1-1; 9 positions agree with TRBD1. The CDR3 runs 15 residues. Germline trimming cut 3 bases from V and 4 bases from J; bases unmatched to any gene: 7. CDR1 is SGDLS and CDR2 is YYNGEE in the germline V gene.

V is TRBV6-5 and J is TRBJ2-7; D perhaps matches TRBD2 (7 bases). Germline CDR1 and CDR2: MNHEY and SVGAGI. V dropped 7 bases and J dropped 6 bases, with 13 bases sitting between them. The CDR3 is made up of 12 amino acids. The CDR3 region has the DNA TGTGCCAGCAAATCAGGGGAGGGCGAGCAGTACTTC. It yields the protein CASKSGEGEQYF.

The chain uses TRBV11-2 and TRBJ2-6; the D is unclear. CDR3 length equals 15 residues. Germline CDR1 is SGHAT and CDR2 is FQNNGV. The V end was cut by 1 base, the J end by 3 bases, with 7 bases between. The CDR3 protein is CASSLAGFGANVLTF. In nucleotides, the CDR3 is TGTGCCAGCAGCTTAGCAGGTTTTGGGGCCAACGTCCTGACTTTC.

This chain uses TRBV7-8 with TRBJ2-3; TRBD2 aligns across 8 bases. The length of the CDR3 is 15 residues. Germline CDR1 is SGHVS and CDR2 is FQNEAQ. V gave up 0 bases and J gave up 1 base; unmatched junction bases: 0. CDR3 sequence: CASSLARGGTDTQYF. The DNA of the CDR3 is TGTGCCAGCAGCTTAGCGCGGGGGGGCACAGATACGCAGTATTTT. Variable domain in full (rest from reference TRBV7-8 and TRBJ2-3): GAGVSQSPRYKVAKRGQDVALRCDPISGHVSLFWYQQALGQGPEFLTYFQNEAQLDKSGLPSDRFFAERPEGSVSTLKIQRTQQEDSAVYLCASSLARGGTDTQYFGPGTRLTVL.

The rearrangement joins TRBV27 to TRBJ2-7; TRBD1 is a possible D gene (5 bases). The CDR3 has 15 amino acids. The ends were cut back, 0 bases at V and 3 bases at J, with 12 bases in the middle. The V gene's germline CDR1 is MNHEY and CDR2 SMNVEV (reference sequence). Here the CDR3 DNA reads TGTGCCAGCAGTTTATCGAACGCAGGGAACTACGAGCAGTACTTC. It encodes CASSLSNAGNYEQYF.

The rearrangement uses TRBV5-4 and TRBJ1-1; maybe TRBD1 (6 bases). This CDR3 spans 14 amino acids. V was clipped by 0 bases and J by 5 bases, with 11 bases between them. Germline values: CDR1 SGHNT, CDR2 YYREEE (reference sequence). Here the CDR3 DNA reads TGTGCCAGCAGCTTGGATGGGGGCCGAACTGAAGCTTTCTTT. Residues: CASSLDGGRTEAFF. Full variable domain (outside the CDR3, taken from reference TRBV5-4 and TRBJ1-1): ETGVTQSPTHLIKTRGQQVTLRCSSQSGHNTVSWYQQALGQGPQFIFQYYREEENGRGNFPPRFSGLQFPNYSSELNVNALELDDSALYLCASSLDGGRTEAFFGQGTRLTVV.

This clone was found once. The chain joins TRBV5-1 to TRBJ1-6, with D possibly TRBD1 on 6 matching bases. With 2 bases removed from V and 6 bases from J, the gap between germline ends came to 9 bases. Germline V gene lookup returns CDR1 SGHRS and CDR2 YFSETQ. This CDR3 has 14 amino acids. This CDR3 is CASSLGQPNSPLHF. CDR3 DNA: TGCGCCAGCAGCTTAGGACAGCCTAATTCACCCCTCCACTTT.

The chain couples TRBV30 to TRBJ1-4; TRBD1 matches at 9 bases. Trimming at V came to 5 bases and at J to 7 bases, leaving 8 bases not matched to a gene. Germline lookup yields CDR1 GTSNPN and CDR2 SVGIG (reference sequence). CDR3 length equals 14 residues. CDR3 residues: CAWRWTGETEKLFF. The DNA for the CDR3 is TGTGCCTGGCGATGGACAGGGGAGACTGAAAAACTGTTTTTT.

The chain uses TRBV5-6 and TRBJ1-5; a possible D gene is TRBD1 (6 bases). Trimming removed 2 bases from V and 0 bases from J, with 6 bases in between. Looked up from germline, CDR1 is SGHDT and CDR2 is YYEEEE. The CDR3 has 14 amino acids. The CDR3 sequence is CASSFRGSNQPQHF. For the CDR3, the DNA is TGTGCCAGCAGCTTCAGGGGTAGCAATCAGCCCCAGCATTTT.

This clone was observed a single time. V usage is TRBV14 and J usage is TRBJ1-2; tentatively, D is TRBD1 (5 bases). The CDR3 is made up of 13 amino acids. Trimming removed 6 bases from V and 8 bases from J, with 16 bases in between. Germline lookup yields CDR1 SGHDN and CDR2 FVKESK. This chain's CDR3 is CASSRGTVDGYTF. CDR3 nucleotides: TGTGCCAGCAGTCGGGGGACCGTGGACGGCTACACCTTC.

CDR3 coding DNA: TGTGCCACCGATCGCCGACACAGAGATGCGGGGGGCTACAATGAGCAGTTCTTC. It encodes CATDRRHRDAGGYNEQFF. The chain combines TRBV10-3 with TRBJ2-1; 8 bases match TRBD2. V lost 10 bases to trimming and J lost 3 bases; unmatched junction nucleotides: 20. CDR1 ENHRY and CDR2 SYGVKD come from the germline V gene. This CDR3 is 18 amino acids long.

CDR3 loop: CAWIRQGNTIYF. The CDR3 DNA is TGTGCCTGGATTCGACAAGGAAACACCATATATTTT. This chain joins TRBV30 and TRBJ1-3, with D uncertain. CDR3 length: 12 residues. Trimming left V 4 bases short and J 4 bases short, with 8 bases between. Germline CDR1 is GTSNPN and CDR2 is SVGIG (reference sequence). The entire variable domain, with the rest obtained from reference TRBV30 and TRBJ1-3, is as follows: SQTIHQWPATLVQPVGSPLSLECTVEGTSNPNLYWYRQAAGRGLQLLFYSVGIGQISSEVPQNLSASRPQDRQFILSSKKLLLSDSGFYLCAWIRQGNTIYFGEGSWLTVV.

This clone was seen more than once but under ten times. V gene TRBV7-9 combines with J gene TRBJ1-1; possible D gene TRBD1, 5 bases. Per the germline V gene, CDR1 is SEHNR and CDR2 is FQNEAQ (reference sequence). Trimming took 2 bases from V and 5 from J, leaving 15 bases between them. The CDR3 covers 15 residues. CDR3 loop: CASSLYRGYPTEAFF. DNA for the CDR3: TGTGCCAGCAGCTTATATCGGGGGTACCCGACTGAAGCTTTCTTT.

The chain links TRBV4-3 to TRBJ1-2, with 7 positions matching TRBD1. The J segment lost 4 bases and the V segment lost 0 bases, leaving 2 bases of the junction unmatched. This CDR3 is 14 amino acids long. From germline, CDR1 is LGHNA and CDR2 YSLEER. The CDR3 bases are TGCGCCAGCAGCCAAGATCAGGGGGGCTATGGCTACACCTTC. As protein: CASSQDQGGYGYTF.

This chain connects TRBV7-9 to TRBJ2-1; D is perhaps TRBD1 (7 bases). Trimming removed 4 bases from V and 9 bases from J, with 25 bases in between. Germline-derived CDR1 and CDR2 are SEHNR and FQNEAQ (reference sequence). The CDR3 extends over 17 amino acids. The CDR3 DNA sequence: TGTGCCAGCAGCTCCCCGCCGGGGGACAGTGCAAACGGTGAGCAGTTCTTC. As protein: CASSSPPGDSANGEQFF.

The CDR3, as DNA: TGTGCCAGCAGCTTAGAGCGGGGGGGCCTCACAGATACGCAGTATTTT. This codes for CASSLERGGLTDTQYF. This chain joins TRBV11-3 and TRBJ2-3; TRBD2 agrees at 9 bases. V shed 0 bases, J shed 2 bases, and the junction held 3 bases outside the gene matches. This CDR3 has 16 residues. Germline assignment: CDR1 SGHNT and CDR2 YENEEA.

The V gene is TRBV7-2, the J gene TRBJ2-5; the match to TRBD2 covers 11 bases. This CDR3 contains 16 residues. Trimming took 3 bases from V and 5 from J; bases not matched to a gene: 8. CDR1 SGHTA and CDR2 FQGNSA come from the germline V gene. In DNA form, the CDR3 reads TGTGCCAGCAGCTTGAGGACTAGCGGGCTTGGTGAGACCCAGTACTTC. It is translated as CASSLRTSGLGETQYF.

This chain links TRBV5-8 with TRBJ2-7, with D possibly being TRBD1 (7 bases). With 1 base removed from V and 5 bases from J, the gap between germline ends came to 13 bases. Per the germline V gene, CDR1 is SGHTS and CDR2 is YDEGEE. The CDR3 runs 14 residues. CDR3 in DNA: TGTGCCAGCAGCTTGCCCAGGGGGGTCGACGAGCAGTACTTC. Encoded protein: CASSLPRGVDEQYF. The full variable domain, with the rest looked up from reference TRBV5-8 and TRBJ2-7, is EAGVTQSPTHLIKTRGQQATLRCSPISGHTSVYWYQQALGLGLQFLLWYDEGEERNRGNFPPRFSGRQFPNYSSELNVNALELEDSALYLCASSLPRGVDEQYFGPGTRLTVT.

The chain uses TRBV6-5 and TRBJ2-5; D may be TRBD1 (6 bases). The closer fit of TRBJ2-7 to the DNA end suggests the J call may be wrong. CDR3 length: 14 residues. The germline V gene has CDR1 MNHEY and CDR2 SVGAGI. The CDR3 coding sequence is TGTGCCAGCAGTTACGGGGGACACCCATACGAGCAGTACTTC. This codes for CASSYGGHPYEQYF.

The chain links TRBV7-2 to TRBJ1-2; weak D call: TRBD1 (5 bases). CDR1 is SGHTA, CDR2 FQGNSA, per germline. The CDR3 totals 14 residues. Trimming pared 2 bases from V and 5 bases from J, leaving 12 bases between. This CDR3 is CASSLRDSLYGYTF. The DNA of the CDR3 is TGTGCCAGCAGCTTACGAGACAGTCTTTATGGCTACACCTTC. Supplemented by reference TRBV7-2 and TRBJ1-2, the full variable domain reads GAGVSQSPSNKVTEKGKDVELRCDPISGHTALYWYRQSLGQGLEFLIYFQGNSAPDKSGLPSDRFSAERTGGSVSTLTIQRTQQEDSAVYLCASSLRDSLYGYTFGSGTRLTVV.